This T cell receptor beta chain was captured by sequencing in a study of spatial heterogeneity in lung cancer. On the study more broadly: The roughly 79 donors had untreated early-stage non-small cell lung cancer.

Germline lookup yields CDR1 MNHEY and CDR2 SVGAGI. The V end lost 0 bases, the J end lost 6 bases, and 11 bases lay between the germline ends. The CDR3 spans 14 residues. Time point reported: blood at routine non-recurrence follow-up after resection. Unsorted samples of tumor, nontumor lung or frozen PBMC had their whole RNA sequenced. TCRdb reanalysed the 5' RACE reads using MiXCR and keeps one entry per CDR3 protein. Among about 52,000 distinct CDR3 sequences listed, around 7% were seen once. A few counts support this clonotype. The sequencing here drew on PBMCs, taken at follow-up. This receptor was taken from a female donor with early-stage non-small cell lung cancer. The V gene is TRBV6-5, the J gene TRBJ1-1; the D is unclear. CDR3 protein: CASSYSAFKAEAFF. The CDR3 bases are TGTGCCAGCAGTTACTCTGCGTTTAAGGCTGAAGCTTTCTTT.